This TCR beta chain is from a study of T cell responses to AZD1222 COVID-19 vaccine. Study context: Samples with a second dose at about 4 or about 12 weeks were pooled together.

CDR3 length: 15 amino acids. The V gene lost 4 bases and the J gene lost 0 bases, with 13 bases spanning the gap. Germline V CDR1 and CDR2: LGHNA, YNFKEQ. Study-wide results and limits: Only six people who got AZD1222 tested seropositive at baseline. Clonal diversity was possibly underestimated, and the donors were mostly white British, with more females. The span of vaccine-associated CD4 TCRs extended across spike, with dominance at 160-218 and 743-854.

Note on this clone: Its antigen is not known.

Repertoires were generated with immunoSEQ multiplex PCR, while TCRdb's copy carries only in-frame clones and drops some. The table includes some 140,000 clones, roughly 90% detected once. The V and J genes are TRBV4-2 and TRBJ2-7; D uncertain. The TCR sequence derives from an adult in good health. The sample was peripheral blood, taken on day 0 of AZD1222 vaccination. DNA for the CDR3: TGTGCCAGCAGCCCCGCGGTACTGAGCTCCTACGAGCAGTACTTC. It encodes CASSPAVLSSYEQYF.